The TCR beta chain described here comes from a study of T cells expressing NK-cell markers. TCRdb re-called the 5' RACE reads and catalogs CDR3 proteins one per entry, DNA excluded. This sample's table reports approximately 170,000 distinct CDR3 sequences. Per the germline V gene, CDR1 is LGHNA and CDR2 is YNFKEQ. CDR3 size: 16 residues. The sample consisted of blood T cells: a sorted CD56 or NKG2C T cell subset, CD4+ or CD8+ T cells, or bulk PBMC T cells (not recorded which). This clonotype originated in a man aged 18 to 70 in good health. The chain combines TRBV4-2 with TRBJ2-1. The CDR3 loop reads CASSQEPGGWRNEQFF.